The rows below give T cell receptor beta chains drawn from one sample of a study of CD8 T cells in ankylosing spondylitis. Each CDR3 protein is one row after TCRdb ran MiXCR on the 5' RACE reads. The table records approximately 210,000 distinct CDR3 sequences, roughly 13% of them present only once. Sequencing was performed on blood, either unsorted or a sorted T cell fraction (not recorded which). Source of these receptors: a male donor with ankylosing spondylitis or in good health (not recorded which). CDR3s include the opening cysteine and the closing phenylalanine or tryptophan. The D gene is left open where the match is weak. Expanded clones are given a class, and other clones once, few, many or no size at all.

v_call,j_call,d_call,clone_size,cdr3_nt,cdr3_aa
TRBV5-5,TRBJ1-5,.,many,TGTGCCAGCAGCCGAGACCGACAGGTGGTAGACAATCAGCCCCAGCATTTT,CASSRDRQVVDNQPQHF
TRBV30,TRBJ2-7,.,.,TGTGCCTGGAGTGACGGGAGTAACTACGAGCAGTACTTC,CAWSDGSNYEQYF
TRBV12-5,TRBJ2-3,TRBD2,.,TGTGCTAGTGGTACCTCGACTAGCGGCACAGATACGCAGTATTTT,CASGTSTSGTDTQYF
TRBV27,TRBJ2-7,.,.,TGTGCCAGCAGTTCCCGCCGGGACGGTGGGGACCACGAGCAGTACTTC,CASSSRRDGGDHEQYF
TRBV10-3,TRBJ2-1,.,.,TGTGCCATCAGTGACACCAAAGTCGGGTCCGGGACCTACAATGAGCAGTTCTTC,CAISDTKVGSGTYNEQFF
TRBV2,TRBJ2-1,TRBD2,few,TGTGCCAGCAGTGATGGGGGACTAGAGGGCGATGAGCAGTTCTTC,CASSDGGLEGDEQFF
TRBV11-2,TRBJ2-2,.,.,TGTGCCAGCAGCTCCGAGGGGCGATACAACCCCGCCGGGGAGCTGTTTTTT,CASSSEGRYNPAGELFF
TRBV2,TRBJ2-1,.,.,TGTGCCAGCAGCGTCCGGGGAACCAATGAGCAGTTCTTC,CASSVRGTNEQFF
TRBV11-2,TRBJ2-1,.,.,TGTGCCAGCAGCTTAGCAGGCGGGGTGGGCAATGAGCAGTTCTTC,CASSLAGGVGNEQFF
TRBV13,TRBJ1-1,.,few,TGTGCCAGCAGCTTGGGGCGACCCGGTAAGGCTTTCTTT,CASSLGRPGKAFF
TRBV5-1,TRBJ2-2,TRBD2,few,TGCGCCAGCAGCCCCGGGGAGGGGCCCGGGGAGCTGTTTTTT,CASSPGEGPGELFF
TRBV6-1,TRBJ1-1,.,few,TGTGCCAGCACTCGCGGGGCAGGGAGTACTGAAGCTTTCTTT,CASTRGAGSTEAFF
TRBV7-2,TRBJ2-1,TRBD1,.,TGTGCCAGCATCCCTAGGGGGCGCAATGAGCAGTTCTTC,CASIPRGRNEQFF
TRBV5-6,TRBJ2-2,TRBD2,.,TGTGCCAGCAGCTTGAGTCTAGCGGGGGAAGGCGGGGAGCTGTTTTTT,CASSLSLAGEGGELFF
TRBV12-3/TRBV12-4,TRBJ2-3,TRBD2,few,TGTGCCAGCAGTAAAGGGACTAGCGGGGGTTCAGATACGCAGTATTTT,CASSKGTSGGSDTQYF
TRBV6-2/TRBV6-3,TRBJ2-1,TRBD2,few,TGTGCCAGCAGTTACTTTGCGGGAGGGCCGTACAATGAGCAGTTCTTC,CASSYFAGGPYNEQFF
TRBV18,TRBJ2-7,TRBD1,few,TGTGCCAGCTCACCGATCGGACAGGGGGCTAACGAGCAGTACTTC,CASSPIGQGANEQYF
TRBV7-9,TRBJ2-7,.,many,TGTGCCAGCAGTTACCTAGCAGCCCACTACGAGCAGTACTTC,CASSYLAAHYEQYF
TRBV6-1,TRBJ2-5,.,.,TGTGCCAGCGCCGGGACAACTCACGAGACCCAGTACTTC,CASAGTTHETQYF
TRBV12-3/TRBV12-4,TRBJ2-7,TRBD1,few,TGTGCCAGCAGCCTGGGACAGGGGCCCTCCTACGAGCAGTACTTC,CASSLGQGPSYEQYF
TRBV7-7,TRBJ2-2,TRBD1,.,TGTGCCAGCAGCCCCGACAGGGGCGCCGGGGAGCTGTTTTTT,CASSPDRGAGELFF
TRBV7-2,TRBJ2-5,.,.,TGTGCCAGCAGCTACGGGCAGCGGCAAGAGACCCAGTACTTC,CASSYGQRQETQYF
TRBV6-6,TRBJ1-5,TRBD1,.,TGTGCCAGCAGTTATGGACAGGGGCAGCCCCAGCATTTT,CASSYGQGQPQHF
TRBV2,TRBJ2-1,.,few,TGTGCCAGCAGGGATCCGGGACACCAGTACAATGAGCAGTTCTTC,CASRDPGHQYNEQFF
TRBV27,TRBJ2-2,.,few,TGTGCCAGCAGTCCGTTGGGACCCCTAGGCACCGGGGAGCTGTTTTTT,CASSPLGPLGTGELFF
TRBV9,TRBJ2-2,.,.,TGTGCCAGCAGCGTTTCGACAGTCACCGGGGAGCTGTTTTTT,CASSVSTVTGELFF
TRBV2,TRBJ2-7,.,.,TGTGCCAGCAGAGCGAGGGGACAGTACTTC,CASRARGQYF
TRBV14,TRBJ1-2,.,.,TGTGCCAGCAGCCTATTGCAGGCTAACTATGGCTACACCTTC,CASSLLQANYGYTF
TRBV4-1,TRBJ2-2,TRBD1,many,TGCGCCAGCAGCCTCGTTACAGGGGCCGGGGAGCTGTTTTTT,CASSLVTGAGELFF
TRBV20-1,TRBJ2-5,TRBD2,.,TGCAGTGCTAGAGATGAAGCGGGGCCACCCCAAGAGACCCAGTACTTC,CSARDEAGPPQETQYF
TRBV6-2/TRBV6-3,TRBJ2-5,.,.,TGTGCCAGCAGTTACCCCCTTAGGGGCGGTGAGACCCAGTACTTC,CASSYPLRGGETQYF
TRBV27,TRBJ1-1,TRBD1,many,TGTGCCAGCAACACCAGGACAGGGGTAGGGTCTGAAGCTTTCTTT,CASNTRTGVGSEAFF
TRBV5-1,TRBJ2-5,TRBD2,few,TGCGCCAGCAGCTTGGGGACTAGCGGGGGATCCCAAGAGACCCAGTACTTC,CASSLGTSGGSQETQYF
TRBV5-1,TRBJ2-7,TRBD2,few,TGCGCCAGCAGCATGTTAGCGGGAGGGTACGAGCAGTACTTC,CASSMLAGGYEQYF
TRBV24-1,TRBJ1-5,.,many,TGTGCCACCCCCGGTGCGGGAGGGGGGCCCCAGCATTTT,CATPGAGGGPQHF
TRBV29-1,TRBJ2-7,.,.,TGCAGCGTTGAAGGGAGGGCAGGGTCCTCCTACGAGCAGTACTTC,CSVEGRAGSSYEQYF
TRBV2,TRBJ2-7,TRBD2,.,TGTGCCAGCAGTGAACTAGCGGGGGCGATATACGAGCAGTACTTC,CASSELAGAIYEQYF
TRBV2,TRBJ2-7,.,.,TGTGCCAGCAGTGAGGTAATAGGGCAGACTAACTACGAGCAGTACTTC,CASSEVIGQTNYEQYF
TRBV13,TRBJ2-1,.,.,TGTGCCAGCAGCCCTGGGGGCAGGTCTATCTACAATGAGCAGTTCTTC,CASSPGGRSIYNEQFF
TRBV6-1,TRBJ2-7,.,.,TGTGCCAGCAGTGAAGGAAGGGCCCTAGCTCTGGGTTCCTACGAGCAGTACTTC,CASSEGRALALGSYEQYF
TRBV10-2,TRBJ2-1,.,many,TGCGCCAGCAGCTGGACTAACAATGAGCAGTTCTTC,CASSWTNNEQFF
TRBV4-1,TRBJ2-7,TRBD1,.,TGCGCCAGCAGCCATATCCGGGACAGCTCCTACGAGCAGTACTTC,CASSHIRDSSYEQYF
TRBV7-9,TRBJ1-2,.,few,TGTGCCAGCACAAGGGACTTTTCCGAAGGCTACACCTTC,CASTRDFSEGYTF
TRBV5-1,TRBJ2-3,.,few,TGCGCCAGCAGCTTGGCCCCCGAACACACAGATACGCAGTATTTT,CASSLAPEHTDTQYF
TRBV29-1,TRBJ2-7,.,few,TGCAGCGCCGGACGGGGATGGGAGCAGTACTTC,CSAGRGWEQYF
TRBV27,TRBJ2-1,.,.,TGTGCCAGCAGTTTGGAGGCGACCCTCTACAATGAGCAGTTCTTC,CASSLEATLYNEQFF
TRBV27,TRBJ1-2,TRBD1,few,TGTGCCAGCAGTTCCGCCGGGACAGGGGGGGGTAATGGCTACACCTTC,CASSSAGTGGGNGYTF
TRBV7-9,TRBJ1-1,.,few,TGTGCCCTCGACACTGAAGCTTTCTTT,CALDTEAFF
TRBV20-1,TRBJ2-5,.,few,TGCAGTGCTAGAGGGGGTAGTTTGGAGACCCAGTACTTC,CSARGGSLETQYF
TRBV20-1,TRBJ2-3,TRBD1,few,TGCAGTGCCCCCCCGGACAGGGGGCGAGATGCAGATACGCAGTATTTT,CSAPPDRGRDADTQYF
TRBV20-1,TRBJ2-3,TRBD2,.,TGCAGTGCTAGGTTCTACAACTCTAGCGGGGGGATTCGCACAGATACGCAGTATTTT,CSARFYNSSGGIRTDTQYF
TRBV7-9,TRBJ2-1,TRBD2,few,TGTGCCAGCAGCTTAACGTCTAGCGGGGCATACAATGAGCAGTTCTTC,CASSLTSSGAYNEQFF
TRBV29-1,TRBJ2-1,.,few,TGCAGCGTGGGTCCCACAGGCGAGGGAGGCAATGAGCAGTTCTTC,CSVGPTGEGGNEQFF
TRBV27,TRBJ2-3,.,.,TGTGCCAGCAGTACCCTCACAGATACGCAGTATTTT,CASSTLTDTQYF
TRBV20-1,TRBJ2-7,.,few,TGCAGTGCTAGGGACCCCGGAGGGGACTACGAGCAGTACTTC,CSARDPGGDYEQYF
TRBV6-4,TRBJ2-1,TRBD2,few,TGTGCCAGCAGCGAAGGGACTAGCGGATACAATGAGCAGTTCTTC,CASSEGTSGYNEQFF
TRBV4-1,TRBJ2-3,TRBD1,.,TGCGCCAGCAGCCAAGATGAGGAGACAGGGGGACTAGATACGCAGTATTTT,CASSQDEETGGLDTQYF